This is a list of T cell receptor beta chains from one sample in a study of shared clonotypes between healthy human individuals. The assay was immunoSEQ multiplex PCR, and TCRdb's table has in-frame clones only and misses some. The table has some 1.4 million clones, more than 95% seen once; the top ten hold approximately 1.1%. Input material: naive CD4+ T cells sorted from blood. Receptors were obtained from a man aged 25-45 years in good health. Each CDR3 is given with its conserved first and last residue. The D gene is left open where the match is weak. Clone size, where shown, is once, few, many, or a class for clones that have expanded.

V	D	J	size	DNA	CDR3
TRBV4-3	TRBD1	TRBJ2-7	.	TGCGCCAGCAGCCGATCGGACAGGGCCACCTACGAGCAGTACTTC	CASSRSDRATYEQYF
TRBV28	TRBD2	TRBJ2-5	.	TGTGCCAGCAGTGGTGGACTAGCGGGAGTTGAGACCCAGTACTTC	CASSGGLAGVETQYF
TRBV15	.	TRBJ2-1	.	TGTGCCACCAGCAGAGATAAGGGGAGCTACAATGAGCAGTTCTTC	CATSRDKGSYNEQFF
TRBV7-2	TRBD2	TRBJ2-5	.	TGTGCCAGCAAAAATAGCGGGTACCAAGAGACCCAGTACTTC	CASKNSGYQETQYF
TRBV5-4	.	TRBJ2-5	.	TGTGCCAGCAGCACGAAGCGCGGCCCGGAGACCCAGTACTTC	CASSTKRGPETQYF
TRBV6-6	TRBD2	TRBJ2-1	.	TGTGCCAGCAGTAATGAGGGACTAGCTGGTAATGAGCAGTTCTTC	CASSNEGLAGNEQFF
TRBV15	TRBD1	TRBJ2-7	.	TGTGCCACCAGCAGAGAGGGACAGCGCTCCTACGAGCAGTACTTC	CATSREGQRSYEQYF
TRBV4-2	TRBD2	TRBJ2-1	.	TGTGCCAGCAGCTTCCGGACTAGCGGCTCCTACAATGAGCAGTTCTTC	CASSFRTSGSYNEQFF
TRBV7-3	.	TRBJ1-1	.	TGTGCCAGCAGCTTAAACTCAGGGAACACTGAAGCTTTCTTT	CASSLNSGNTEAFF
TRBV28	.	TRBJ2-2	.	TGTGCCAGCAGTTTCCCCACAGGGCTGAACACCGGGGAGCTGTTTTTT	CASSFPTGLNTGELFF
TRBV28	TRBD2	TRBJ2-7	.	TGTGCCAGCAGCCCTAGCGGGAGGGCGTTTTACGAGCAGTACTTC	CASSPSGRAFYEQYF
TRBV19	TRBD2	TRBJ2-1	.	TGTGCCAGTAGTATGAGACTAGCGGGAGCCAATGAGCAGTTCTTC	CASSMRLAGANEQFF
TRBV6-5	.	TRBJ2-1	.	TGTGCCAGCAGTTACACTCCGTTTGGGTACAATGAGCAGTTCTTC	CASSYTPFGYNEQFF
TRBV28	TRBD2	TRBJ2-7	.	TGTGCCAGCAGCTCGGGACTAGCGTCCCACCAACAGTACTTC	CASSSGLASHQQYF
TRBV5-1	TRBD1	TRBJ2-3	.	TGCGCCAGCAGCTTGGTGACAGGGGGGAGGGATACGCAGTATTTT	CASSLVTGGRDTQYF
TRBV9	TRBD1	TRBJ1-4	.	TGTGCCAGCAGCTCCGGGACAGGGGGGCAAAAACTGTTTTTT	CASSSGTGGQKLFF
TRBV10-3	TRBD2	TRBJ2-2	once	TGTGCCATCAGTGAGGCTAGCGGGAGTCCGAACACCGGGGAGCTGTTTTTT	CAISEASGSPNTGELFF
TRBV13	.	TRBJ2-5	.	TGTGCCAGCAGCCTCCAATGGCGGGATGGTGAGACCCAGTACTTC	CASSLQWRDGETQYF
TRBV18	.	TRBJ2-7	.	TGTGCCAGCTCACCATCACAGTACGAGCAGTACTTC	CASSPSQYEQYF
TRBV19	.	TRBJ1-5	.	TGTGCCAGTAGTATGCCAGGACGTGTAGGGGGCAATCAGCCCCAGCATTTT	CASSMPGRVGGNQPQHF
TRBV4-2	.	TRBJ1-2	.	TGTGCCAGCAGCCAAGATGGTCCAAATAACTATGGCTACACCTTC	CASSQDGPNNYGYTF
TRBV28	.	TRBJ1-2	.	TGTGCCAGCAGTTTCCGGGCCAGTGGTTTGTGGGGCTACACCTTC	CASSFRASGLWGYTF
TRBV9	.	TRBJ2-6	.	TGTGCCAGCAGCGCCCCGGACGGATACTCTGGGGCCAACGTCCTGACTTTC	CASSAPDGYSGANVLTF
TRBV19	.	TRBJ2-7	.	TGTGCCAGTAGTATAGGGCTCAGGGGCGGCGAGCAGTACTTC	CASSIGLRGGEQYF
TRBV2	.	TRBJ2-2	.	TGTGCCAGCCGGACGGGCAGCAACACCGGGGAGCTGTTTTTT	CASRTGSNTGELFF
TRBV5-1	TRBD1	TRBJ2-7	.	TGCGCCAGCAGCGAGGGACAGGGAGCCCTGCAGTACTTC	CASSEGQGALQYF
TRBV25-1	.	TRBJ2-5	.	TGTGCCAGCAGTGATTCTGGGATCCAAATGGAGACCCAGTACTTC	CASSDSGIQMETQYF
TRBV11-3	TRBD2	TRBJ2-5	.	TGTGCCAGCAGCACCAGCGGGAGAATTGGGGAGACCCAGTACTTC	CASSTSGRIGETQYF
TRBV2	.	TRBJ2-1	.	TGTGCCAGCAGTGTCGTGAGTGGCTACAATGAGCAGTTCTTC	CASSVVSGYNEQFF
TRBV7-6	TRBD1	TRBJ2-7	.	TGTGCCAGCAGCTTAGAAGGGACAGGGGGCGCGGAGGAGCAGTACTTC	CASSLEGTGGAEEQYF
TRBV10-3	.	TRBJ2-2	.	TGTGCCATCAGTGGGCTTGGTGGGACCGGGGAGCTGTTTTTT	CAISGLGGTGELFF
TRBV19	.	TRBJ1-1	once	TGTGCCAGTAGTATAGCTCGTCAGAACACTGAAGCTTTCTTT	CASSIARQNTEAFF
TRBV15	TRBD1	TRBJ2-5	.	TGTGCCACCAGCAGATCCCCTCACAGGGGCCCCGTCCAAGAGACCCAGTACTTC	CATSRSPHRGPVQETQYF
TRBV9	TRBD1	TRBJ1-1	.	TGTGCCAGCAGCGAAACCGGGACAGGGGGCACGAACACTGAAGCTTTCTTT	CASSETGTGGTNTEAFF
TRBV6-6	TRBD2	TRBJ2-7	once	TGTGCCAGCAGTTACCTAGCGGGAGTTTACGAGCAGTACTTC	CASSYLAGVYEQYF
TRBV19	TRBD1	TRBJ2-7	.	TGTGCCAGTAGTCCCTGGGACAGAGGCTCCTACGAGCAGTACTTC	CASSPWDRGSYEQYF
TRBV5-4	.	TRBJ2-5	.	TGTGCCAGCAGCTTGATGGGCGGAGGGGAGACCCAGTACTTC	CASSLMGGGETQYF
TRBV7-6	TRBD1	TRBJ2-1	once	TGTGCCAGCAGCTTCCGGGACAGTACCTACAATGAGCAGTTCTTC	CASSFRDSTYNEQFF
TRBV19	TRBD2	TRBJ2-7	.	TGTGCCACCCCCCATAGCGGGAGGCACCCCTCCTTC	CATPHSGRHPSF